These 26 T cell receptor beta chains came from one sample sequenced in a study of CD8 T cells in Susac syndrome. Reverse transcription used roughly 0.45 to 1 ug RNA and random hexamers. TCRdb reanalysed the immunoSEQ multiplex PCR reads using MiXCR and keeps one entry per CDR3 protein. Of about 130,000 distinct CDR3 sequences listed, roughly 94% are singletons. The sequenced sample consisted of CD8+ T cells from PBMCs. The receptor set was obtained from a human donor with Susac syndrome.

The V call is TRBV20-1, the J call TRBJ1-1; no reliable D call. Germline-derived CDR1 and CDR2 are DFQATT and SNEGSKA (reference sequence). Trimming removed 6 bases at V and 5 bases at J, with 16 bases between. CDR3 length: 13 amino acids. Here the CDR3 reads CSALGPMGTEAFF. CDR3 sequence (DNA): TGCAGTGCCCTGGGCCCGATGGGGACTGAAGCTTTCTTT.

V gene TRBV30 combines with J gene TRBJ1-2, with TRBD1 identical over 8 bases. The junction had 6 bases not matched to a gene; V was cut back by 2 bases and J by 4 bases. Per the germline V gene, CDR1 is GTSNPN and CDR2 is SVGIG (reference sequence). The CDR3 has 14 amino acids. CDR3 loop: CAWSPGQGPYGYTF. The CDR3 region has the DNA TGTGCCTGGAGTCCCGGACAGGGTCCCTATGGCTACACCTTC.

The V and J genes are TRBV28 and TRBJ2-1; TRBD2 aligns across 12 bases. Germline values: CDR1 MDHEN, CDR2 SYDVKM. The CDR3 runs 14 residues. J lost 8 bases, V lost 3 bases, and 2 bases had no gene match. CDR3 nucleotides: TGTGCCAGCAGTTTGGGGACTAGCGGGCATGAGCAGTTCTTC. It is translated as CASSLGTSGHEQFF.

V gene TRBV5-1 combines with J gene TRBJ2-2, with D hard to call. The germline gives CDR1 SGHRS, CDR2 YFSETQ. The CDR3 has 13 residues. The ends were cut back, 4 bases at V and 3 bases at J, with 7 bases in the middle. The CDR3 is CASSAVDTGELFF. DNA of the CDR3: TGCGCCAGCAGCGCGGTGGACACCGGGGAGCTGTTTTTT.

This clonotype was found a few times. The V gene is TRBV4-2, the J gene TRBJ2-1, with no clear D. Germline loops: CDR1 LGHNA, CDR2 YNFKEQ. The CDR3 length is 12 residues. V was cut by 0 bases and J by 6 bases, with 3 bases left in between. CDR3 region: CASSQDANEQFF. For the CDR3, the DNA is TGTGCCAGCAGCCAAGACGCCAATGAGCAGTTCTTC.

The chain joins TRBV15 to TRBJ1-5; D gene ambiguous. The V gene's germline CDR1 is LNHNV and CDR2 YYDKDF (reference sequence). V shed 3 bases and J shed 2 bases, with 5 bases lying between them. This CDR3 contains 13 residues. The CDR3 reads CATSSVGNQPQHF. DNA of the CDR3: TGTGCCACCAGCAGTGTGGGCAATCAGCCCCAGCATTTT.

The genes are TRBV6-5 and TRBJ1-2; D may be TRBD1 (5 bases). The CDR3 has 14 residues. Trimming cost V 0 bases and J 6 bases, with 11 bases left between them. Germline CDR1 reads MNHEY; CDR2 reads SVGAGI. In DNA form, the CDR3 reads TGTGCCAGCAGTTACTCGCCAGGGATGGATGGCTACACCTTC. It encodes CASSYSPGMDGYTF.

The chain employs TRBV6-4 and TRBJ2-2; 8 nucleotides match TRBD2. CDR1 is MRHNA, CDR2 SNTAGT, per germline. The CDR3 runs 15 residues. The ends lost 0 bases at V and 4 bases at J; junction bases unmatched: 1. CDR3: CASSDSREATGELFF. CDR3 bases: TGTGCCAGCAGTGACTCGCGGGAGGCCACCGGGGAGCTGTTTTTT.

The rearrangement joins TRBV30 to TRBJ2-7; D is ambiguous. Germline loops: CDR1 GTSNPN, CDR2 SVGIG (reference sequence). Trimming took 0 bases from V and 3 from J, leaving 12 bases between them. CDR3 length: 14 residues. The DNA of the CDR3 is TGTGCCTGGAGTGTACTTGGACCAGACTACGAGCAGTACTTC. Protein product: CAWSVLGPDYEQYF.

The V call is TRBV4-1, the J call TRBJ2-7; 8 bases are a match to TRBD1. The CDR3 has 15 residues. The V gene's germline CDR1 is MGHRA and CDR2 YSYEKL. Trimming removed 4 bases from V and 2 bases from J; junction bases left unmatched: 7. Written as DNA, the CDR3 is TGCGCCAGCAGCCCACAACGCAGGGGGCCCTACGAGCAGTACTTC. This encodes CASSPQRRGPYEQYF.

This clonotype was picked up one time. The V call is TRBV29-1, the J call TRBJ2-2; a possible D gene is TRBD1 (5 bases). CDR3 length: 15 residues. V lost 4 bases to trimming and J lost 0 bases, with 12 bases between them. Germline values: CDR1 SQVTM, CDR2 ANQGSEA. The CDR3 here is CSVATGLPNTGELFF. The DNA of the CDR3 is TGCAGCGTTGCTACAGGCCTTCCGAACACCGGGGAGCTGTTTTTT.

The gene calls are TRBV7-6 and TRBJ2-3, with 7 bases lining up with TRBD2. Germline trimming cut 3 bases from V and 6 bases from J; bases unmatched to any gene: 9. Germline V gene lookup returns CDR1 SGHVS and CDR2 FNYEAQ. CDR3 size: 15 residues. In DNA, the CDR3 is TGTGCCAGCAGCTTCCTAGCGGATAGTAGCGATACGCAGTATTTT. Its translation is CASSFLADSSDTQYF.

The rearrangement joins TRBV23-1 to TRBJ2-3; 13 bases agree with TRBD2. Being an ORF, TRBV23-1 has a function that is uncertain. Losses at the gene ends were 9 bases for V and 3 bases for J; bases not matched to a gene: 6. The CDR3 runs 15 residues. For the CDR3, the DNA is TGCGCCAGTCAACTAGCGGGAGGGAGGACAGATACGCAGTATTTT. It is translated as CASQLAGGRTDTQYF.

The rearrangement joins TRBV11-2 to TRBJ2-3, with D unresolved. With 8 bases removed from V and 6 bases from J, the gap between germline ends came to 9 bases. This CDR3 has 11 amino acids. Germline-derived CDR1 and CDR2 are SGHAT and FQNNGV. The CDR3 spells CASGGDDTQYF. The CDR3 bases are TGTGCCAGCGGTGGGGATGATACGCAGTATTTT.

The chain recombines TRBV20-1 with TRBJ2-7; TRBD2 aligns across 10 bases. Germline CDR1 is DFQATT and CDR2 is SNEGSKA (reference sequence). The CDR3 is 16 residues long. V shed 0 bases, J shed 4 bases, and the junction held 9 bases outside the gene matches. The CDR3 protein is CSARDKGTSEFYEQYF. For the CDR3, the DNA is TGCAGTGCTAGAGATAAGGGGACTAGCGAGTTTTACGAGCAGTACTTC.

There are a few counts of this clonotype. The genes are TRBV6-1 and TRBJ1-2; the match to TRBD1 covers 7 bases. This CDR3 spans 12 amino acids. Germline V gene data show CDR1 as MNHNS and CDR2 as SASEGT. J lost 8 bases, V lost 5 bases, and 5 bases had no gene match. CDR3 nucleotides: TGTGCCAGCAGTTGGGACAGCGGCGGCTACACCTTC. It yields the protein CASSWDSGGYTF.

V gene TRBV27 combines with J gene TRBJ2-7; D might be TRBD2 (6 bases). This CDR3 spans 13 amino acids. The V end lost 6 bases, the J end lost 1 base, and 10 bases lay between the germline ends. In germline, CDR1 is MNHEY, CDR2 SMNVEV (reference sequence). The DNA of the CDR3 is TGTGCCAGCAGCCGTGGGGGGTCCTACGAGCAGTACTTC. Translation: CASSRGGSYEQYF.

Here the CDR3 DNA reads TGTGCCAGCAGAGTGGGCAGGTTACAAGAGACCCAGTACTTC. Protein: CASRVGRLQETQYF. The rearrangement joins TRBV27 to TRBJ2-5, with D hard to call. The CDR3 sequence is 14 residues long. Germline V gene sequence: CDR1 MNHEY, CDR2 SMNVEV (reference sequence). V was cut by 6 bases and J by 2 bases, with 13 bases left in between.

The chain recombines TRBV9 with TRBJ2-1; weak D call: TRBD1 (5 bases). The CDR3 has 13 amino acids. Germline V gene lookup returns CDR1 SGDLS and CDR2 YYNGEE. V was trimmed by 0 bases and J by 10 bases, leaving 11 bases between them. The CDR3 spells CASSVEGAQEQFF. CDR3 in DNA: TGTGCCAGCAGCGTAGAAGGGGCCCAGGAGCAGTTCTTC.

The CDR3 nucleotides are TGCAGTGCAAGGTGGGACAGAGGGTACGAGCAGTACTTC. Translated, it gives CSARWDRGYEQYF. V gene TRBV20-1 combines with J gene TRBJ2-7, with 7 positions matching TRBD1. The V gene's germline CDR1 is DFQATT and CDR2 SNEGSKA (reference sequence). The CDR3 totals 13 residues. Losses at the gene ends were 6 bases for V and 4 bases for J; bases not matched to a gene: 9.

CDR3 nucleotide sequence: TGTGCCAGCAGCTTGTACCCCTTGTTCGATACGCAGTATTTT. Translating it yields CASSLYPLFDTQYF. V and J are TRBV7-9 and TRBJ2-3; D is ambiguous. Germline V gene lookup returns CDR1 SEHNR and CDR2 FQNEAQ (reference sequence). The CDR3 loop spans 14 amino acids. Deletions cut 3 bases from V and 6 bases from J, with 13 bases between.

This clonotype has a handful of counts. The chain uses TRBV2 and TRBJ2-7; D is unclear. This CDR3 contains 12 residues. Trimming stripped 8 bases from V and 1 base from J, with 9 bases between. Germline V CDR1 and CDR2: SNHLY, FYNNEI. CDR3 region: CASETRSYEQYF. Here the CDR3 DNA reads TGTGCCAGCGAGACTCGTTCCTACGAGCAGTACTTC.

CDR3 in amino acids: CASSPSYPSAEQYF. The CDR3 coding sequence is TGTGCCAGCAGCCCTAGCTACCCGTCGGCCGAGCAGTACTTC. The rearrangement uses TRBV11-2 and TRBJ2-7, with D possibly matching TRBD2 (5 bases). In germline, CDR1 is SGHAT, CDR2 FQNNGV. This CDR3 is built from 14 residues. The ends were cut back, 5 bases at V and 6 bases at J, with 17 bases in the middle.

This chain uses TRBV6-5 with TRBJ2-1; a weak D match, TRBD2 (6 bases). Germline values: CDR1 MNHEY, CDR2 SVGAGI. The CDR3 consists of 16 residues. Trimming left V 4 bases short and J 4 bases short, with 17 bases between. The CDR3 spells CASSSPGTDFYNEQFF. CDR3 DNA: TGTGCCAGCAGTTCGCCAGGGACTGACTTTTACAATGAGCAGTTCTTC.

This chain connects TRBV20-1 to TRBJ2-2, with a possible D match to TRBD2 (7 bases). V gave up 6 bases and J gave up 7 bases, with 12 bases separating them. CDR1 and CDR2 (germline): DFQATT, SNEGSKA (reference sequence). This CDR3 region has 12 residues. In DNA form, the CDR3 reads TGCAGTGCGAGGGGGGGTAGCGGGGAGCTGTTTTTT. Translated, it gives CSARGGSGELFF.

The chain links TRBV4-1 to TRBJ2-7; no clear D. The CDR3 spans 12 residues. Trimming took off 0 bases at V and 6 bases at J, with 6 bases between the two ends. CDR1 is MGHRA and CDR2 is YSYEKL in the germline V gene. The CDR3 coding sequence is TGCGCCAGCAGCCAAGAAGGGCTCGAGCAGTACTTC. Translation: CASSQEGLEQYF.